The 20 T cell receptor beta chains below come from one sample, sequenced in a study of T cell responses to AZD1222 COVID-19 vaccine. Profiled with immunoSEQ multiplex PCR; TCRdb holds only in-frame clones, not every one. The sample shows around 89,000 clones, around 90% of them seen only once. The sample was peripheral blood, taken on day 0 of AZD1222 vaccination. The origin of the receptors is an adult in good health.

The rearrangement uses TRBV6-4 and TRBJ2-1; D remains ambiguous. Trimming shortened V by 2 bases and J by 5 bases, and 7 bases separated the two germline ends. The CDR3 has 13 residues. From germline, CDR1 is MRHNA and CDR2 SNTAGT. The CDR3 spells CASSDGLNNEQFF. For the CDR3, the DNA is TGTGCCAGCAGTGACGGCCTCAACAATGAGCAGTTCTTC.

This sequence joins TRBV10-3 and TRBJ2-5; TRBD2 matches 8 bases. Unmatched junction bases numbered 3, after V lost 6 bases and J lost 3 bases. CDR3 length: 13 residues. The V gene's germline CDR1 is ENHRY and CDR2 SYGVKD. CDR3 DNA: TGTGCCATCAGCTTGCGGGGGGAAGAGACCCAGTACTTC. This gives the protein CAISLRGEETQYF.

This clone was counted a single time. The chain carries TRBV7-2 and TRBJ1-5; D remains unclear. The CDR3 spans 15 residues. Germline CDR1 and CDR2: SGHTA and FQGNSA. V was clipped by 3 bases and J by 6 bases, with 15 bases between them. DNA of the CDR3: TGTGCCAGCAGCTTTGATCGGCAGGTTAGTCAGCCCCAGCATTTT. Protein product: CASSFDRQVSQPQHF. The full variable domain, rest sourced from reference TRBV7-2 and TRBJ1-5, is GAGVSQSPSNKVTEKGKDVELRCDPISGHTALYWYRQSLGQGLEFLIYFQGNSAPDKSGLPSDRFSAERTGGSVSTLTIQRTQQEDSAVYLCASSFDRQVSQPQHFGDGTRLSIL.

V gene TRBV5-1 combines with J gene TRBJ2-5; 11 positions match TRBD2. The V segment lost 4 bases and the J segment 5 bases; nucleotides outside the gene matches: 13. The CDR3 loop spans 17 amino acids. Looked up from germline, CDR1 is SGHRS and CDR2 is YFSETQ. For the CDR3, the DNA is TGCGCCAGCAGCCCGAATTTAGCGGGGGGGCAAGGGGAGACCCAGTACTTC. It encodes CASSPNLAGGQGETQYF.

This clone was picked up one time. This chain uses TRBV5-6 with TRBJ2-5; either TRBD1 or TRBD2 may supply D (5 bases each). From germline, CDR1 is SGHDT and CDR2 YYEEEE. Trimming pared 4 bases from V and 5 bases from J, leaving 9 bases between. The CDR3 has 12 residues. CDR3 amino acids: CASSLWGETQYF. The CDR3 DNA follows: TGTGCCAGCAGCCTGTGGGGGGAGACCCAGTACTTC.

V is TRBV5-1 and J is TRBJ2-2; perhaps TRBD1 as D (5 bases). The CDR3 runs 15 residues. Germline CDR1 and CDR2: SGHRS and YFSETQ. V lost 2 bases and J lost 3, with 11 bases in between. CDR3 residues: CASSFRAPDTGELFF. CDR3 DNA: TGCGCCAGCAGCTTCAGGGCGCCGGACACCGGGGAGCTGTTTTTT.

This chain uses TRBV18 with TRBJ2-5; 10 bases agree with TRBD2. CDR3 length equals 15 residues. The V gene end was trimmed by 3 bases and the J gene end by 5 bases; junction bases not matched to a gene: 6. Germline-derived CDR1 and CDR2 are KGHSH and LQKENI. CDR3 sequence: CASSPPGLALETQYF. CDR3 nucleotide sequence: TGTGCCAGCTCACCCCCGGGACTAGCGTTGGAGACCCAGTACTTC.

The chain joins TRBV19 to TRBJ1-1; no firm D call. The CDR3 extends over 13 amino acids. Germline V gene sequence: CDR1 LNHDA, CDR2 SQIVND (reference sequence). Between the trimmed V and J ends, which lost 10 bases and 1 base, there was a span of 13 bases. The CDR3 bases are TGTGCCACCCGTGGCCAAGCGAACACTGAAGCTTTCTTT. Translated, it gives CATRGQANTEAFF.

J is TRBJ2-2 and V is TRBV5-1, with 9 nucleotides matching TRBD1. This CDR3 is 16 amino acids long. CDR1 SGHRS and CDR2 YFSETQ come from the germline V gene. The V gene end was trimmed by 2 bases and the J gene end by 3 bases; junction bases not matched to a gene: 5. In DNA form, the CDR3 reads TGCGCCAGCAGCTTCCCGGGACAGGGCCACACCGGGGAGCTGTTTTTT. It yields the protein CASSFPGQGHTGELFF. Variable domain in full (rest from reference TRBV5-1 and TRBJ2-2): KAGVTQTPRYLIKTRGQQVTLSCSPISGHRSVSWYQQTPGQGLQFLFEYFSETQRNKGNFPGRFSGRQFSNSRSEMNVSTLELGDSALYLCASSFPGQGHTGELFFGEGSRLTVL.

The chain is built from TRBV3-1 (or the pseudogene TRBV3-2) and TRBJ1-5; D unresolved. Germline values: CDR1 LGHDT, CDR2 YNNKEL (reference sequence). V lost 5 bases to trimming and J lost 5 bases, with 7 bases between them. This CDR3 is built from 12 residues. CDR3 sequence (DNA): TGTGCCAGCAGCTTAGCCGATCAGCCCCAGCATTTT. Amino acids: CASSLADQPQHF.

The CDR3 nucleotides are TGCGCCAGCAGCTTGGAATCTTCCGAGCAGTACTTC. Protein product: CASSLESSEQYF. The rearrangement joins TRBV5-1 to TRBJ2-7, with D hard to call. Trimming pared 0 bases from V and 6 bases from J, leaving 7 bases between. The germline CDR1 and CDR2 sequences are SGHRS and YFSETQ. This CDR3 contains 12 residues.

The V and J genes are TRBV28 and TRBJ1-2; 8 positions match TRBD1. Per germline, CDR1 MDHEN and CDR2 SYDVKM. V lost 8 bases to trimming and J lost 7 bases; unmatched junction nucleotides: 3. CDR3 length: 11 residues. The DNA for the CDR3 is TGTGCCAGCCAGGGGGCTAGTGGCTACACCTTC. As protein: CASQGASGYTF.

The gene calls are TRBV28 and TRBJ2-6; tentatively, D is TRBD2 (5 bases). This CDR3 contains 15 residues. Trimming left V 5 bases short and J 0 bases short, with 8 bases between. Germline lookup yields CDR1 MDHEN and CDR2 SYDVKM. The CDR3 sequence: CASSPGTSGANVLTF. The CDR3 nucleotides read TGTGCCAGCAGTCCGGGAACCTCTGGGGCCAACGTCCTGACTTTC.

CDR3 in DNA: TGTGCCAGCACCCCAAGGCGAGGCGCGGGGGATGAGCAGTTCTTC. Translating it yields CASTPRRGAGDEQFF. The rearrangement uses TRBV11-3 and TRBJ2-1; 7 bases are shared with TRBD2. The germline V gene encodes CDR1 SGHNT and CDR2 YENEEA. Trimming took 7 bases from V and 8 from J; bases not matched to a gene: 14. The CDR3 has 15 residues.

V and J are TRBV5-1 and TRBJ2-5, with 10 bases matching TRBD1. The CDR3 contains 16 residues. Trimming took 2 bases from V and 1 from J; bases not matched to a gene: 5. From germline, CDR1 is SGHRS and CDR2 YFSETQ. CDR3 sequence reads: CASSLRDRGGQETQYF. DNA of the CDR3: TGCGCCAGCAGCTTACGGGACAGGGGAGGCCAAGAGACCCAGTACTTC.

The chain couples TRBV18 to TRBJ1-2; D is unresolved. CDR1 is KGHSH and CDR2 is LQKENI in the germline V gene. The germline V and J ends were trimmed by 6 bases and 0 bases, with 11 bases remaining between them. The CDR3 contains 14 residues. CDR3 DNA: TGTGCCAGCTCGGAGGGCCGAGCTAACTATGGCTACACCTTC. This codes for CASSEGRANYGYTF.

The chain employs TRBV7-9 and TRBJ1-6; 7 bases agree with TRBD1. Germline assignment: CDR1 SEHNR and CDR2 FQNEAQ (reference sequence). With 3 bases clipped from V and 0 bases from J, the junction kept 2 bases outside the gene matches. CDR3 length: 16 residues. The chain's CDR3 is CASSLGQSSYNSPLHF. CDR3 DNA: TGTGCCAGCAGCTTGGGACAGAGCTCCTATAATTCACCCCTCCACTTT.

The J gene is TRBJ2-7, the V gene TRBV18; TRBD1 matches at 11 bases. Germline lookup yields CDR1 KGHSH and CDR2 LQKENI. V was clipped by 3 bases and J by 2 bases; unmatched bases: 3. CDR3 length equals 15 residues. CDR3 sequence: CASSPQGQGAYEQYF. For the CDR3, the DNA is TGTGCCAGCTCACCCCAGGGACAGGGGGCCTACGAGCAGTACTTC. The variable domain in full, completed from reference TRBV18 and TRBJ2-7, reads NAGVMQNPRHLVRRRGQEARLRCSPMKGHSHVYWYRQLPEEGLKFMVYLQKENIIDESGMPKERFSAEFPKEGPSILRIQQVVRGDSAAYFCASSPQGQGAYEQYFGPGTRLTVT.

The chain couples TRBV7-6 to TRBJ1-5; tentatively, D is TRBD1 (6 bases). The CDR3 has 15 residues. Trimming took 1 base from V and 7 from J, leaving 14 bases between them. CDR1 and CDR2 from the germline V gene are SGHVS and FNYEAQ. CDR3 bases: TGTGCCAGCAGCTTAGAAAACGGGGGCGGGCAGCCCCAGCATTTT. Protein sequence: CASSLENGGGQPQHF.

This clone was seen just once. V usage is TRBV6-5 and J usage is TRBJ1-2; 7 nucleotides agree with TRBD1. V lost 7 bases to trimming and J lost 5 bases; unmatched junction nucleotides: 7. Germline V lookup: CDR1 MNHEY, CDR2 SVGAGI. The CDR3 sequence is 13 residues long. The CDR3 bases are TGTGCCAGCAACCGACAGGGAGGGTATGGCTACACCTTC. Its translation is CASNRQGGYGYTF.